The 24 T cell receptor beta chains reported below all come from one sample, sequenced in a study of blood T cell repertoires in COVID-19. Assay used: immunoSEQ multiplex PCR; TCRdb lists only in-frame clones, some missing. The data hold under 200,000 clones, with around 83% observed a single time. Specimen: peripheral blood. The receptors shown here come from a woman aged 40 to 49 with acute or convalescent COVID-19.

This chain connects TRBV28 to TRBJ1-6; 9 bases fit TRBD1. The J segment lost 11 bases and the V segment lost 6 bases, leaving 11 bases of the junction unmatched. CDR1 and CDR2 from the germline V gene are MDHEN and SYDVKM. The CDR3 has 15 amino acids. The CDR3 nucleotides are TGTGCCAGCAGCGCGCCGGGACAGGGTATCACACCCCTCCACTTT. Protein: CASSAPGQGITPLHF.

This sequence joins TRBV3-1 (or the pseudogene TRBV3-2) and TRBJ1-2; D might be TRBD1 (6 bases). Germline V gives CDR1 LGHDT, CDR2 YNNKEL (reference sequence). Trimming removed 1 base from V and 9 bases from J, with 9 bases in between. This CDR3 contains 12 residues. CDR3 sequence reads: CASSQGGTSYTF. The DNA of the CDR3 is TGTGCCAGCAGCCAAGGGGGGACAAGCTACACCTTC.

This clone was seen more than once but under ten times. The chain carries TRBV19 and TRBJ1-1, with D uncertain. Trimming pared 5 bases from V and 0 bases from J, leaving 19 bases between. CDR3 length: 17 amino acids. Germline assignment: CDR1 LNHDA and CDR2 SQIVND (reference sequence). CDR3 nucleotides: TGTGCCAGTAGTGTCAACCCCGGAGGACCCATGAACACTGAAGCTTTCTTT. The encoded protein is CASSVNPGGPMNTEAFF.

The chain combines TRBV28 with TRBJ2-5, with 13 bases matching TRBD2. CDR3 length: 16 amino acids. Germline CDR1 is MDHEN and CDR2 is SYDVKM. V gave up 6 bases and J gave up 4 bases; unmatched junction bases: 8. CDR3 sequence reads: CASRGEGLAGSETQYF. In DNA, the CDR3 is TGTGCCAGCAGGGGCGAGGGACTAGCGGGGTCAGAGACCCAGTACTTC.

The J gene is TRBJ2-3, the V gene TRBV24-1, with D uncertain. Germline V CDR1 and CDR2: KGHDR, SFDVKD. The CDR3 length is 12 residues. Trimming took 1 base from V and 5 from J, leaving 3 bases between them. The CDR3 DNA reads as TGTGCCACCAGTGATTTTAAAGATACGCAGTATTTT. Translation gives CATSDFKDTQYF.

This rearrangement joins TRBV5-1 to TRBJ2-2, with 14 nucleotides matching TRBD2. V shed 3 bases, J shed 7 bases, and the junction held 5 bases outside the gene matches. This CDR3 comprises 16 residues. Germline CDR1 and CDR2: SGHRS and YFSETQ. CDR3 coding DNA: TGCGCCAGCAGCTCCTCGACTAGCGGGAGGGACGGGGAGCTGTTTTTT. This encodes CASSSSTSGRDGELFF. Variable domain in full (rest from reference TRBV5-1 and TRBJ2-2): KAGVTQTPRYLIKTRGQQVTLSCSPISGHRSVSWYQQTPGQGLQFLFEYFSETQRNKGNFPGRFSGRQFSNSRSEMNVSTLELGDSALYLCASSSSTSGRDGELFFGEGSRLTVL.

Only one count was recorded for this clone. The V and J genes are TRBV9 and TRBJ1-2; D possibly corresponds to TRBD1 (5 bases). This CDR3 region has 13 residues. Trimming left V 4 bases short and J 5 bases short, with 12 bases between. Germline V lookup: CDR1 SGDLS, CDR2 YYNGEE. The CDR3: CASSPRTSYGYTF. The CDR3 region has the DNA TGTGCCAGCAGCCCAAGGACAAGTTATGGCTACACCTTC.

This chain links TRBV7-8 with TRBJ1-4; TRBD1 agrees at 10 bases. This CDR3 is built from 15 residues. CDR1 is SGHVS and CDR2 is FQNEAQ in the germline V gene. The trim removed 5 bases at V and 7 bases at J, leaving 7 bases unmatched. For the CDR3, the DNA is TGTGCCAGCAGCACCAGGGACAGGGGTCTTGAAAAACTGTTTTTT. Protein sequence: CASSTRDRGLEKLFF.

The chain joins TRBV30 to TRBJ1-6, with D unclear. Trimming took 7 bases from V and 9 from J, leaving 16 bases between them. Germline CDR1 is GTSNPN and CDR2 is SVGIG (reference sequence). CDR3 length equals 13 residues. CDR3 residues: CAYVRGTSSPLHF. The CDR3 DNA sequence: TGTGCCTACGTGAGAGGAACCTCTTCACCCCTCCACTTT.

The gene calls are TRBV9 and TRBJ2-3; 8 nucleotides align to TRBD1. This CDR3 region has 13 residues. J was trimmed by 4 bases and V by 9 bases; bases with no gene match: 7. Germline CDR1 and CDR2: SGDLS and YYNGEE. As DNA, the CDR3 is TGTGCCACGGCCCAGGGGGCCGCAGATACGCAGTATTTT. This encodes CATAQGAADTQYF.

The chain recombines TRBV2 with TRBJ2-7; 9 positions agree with TRBD2. With 2 bases clipped from V and 3 bases from J, the junction kept 5 bases outside the gene matches. CDR1 is SNHLY, CDR2 FYNNEI, per germline. The CDR3 covers 15 residues. The CDR3 loop reads CASSERAGGGYEQYF. The CDR3 nucleotides are TGTGCCAGCAGTGAAAGGGCGGGAGGGGGCTACGAGCAGTACTTC.

A single count supports this clone. In DNA form, the CDR3 reads TGTGCCAGCAGTTCTAGGGCGGGGGCTGAAGCTTTCTTT. Amino acid sequence: CASSSRAGAEAFF. The rearrangement links TRBV3-1 (or the pseudogene TRBV3-2) to TRBJ1-1, with a tentative D call TRBD1 (5 bases). Germline assignment: CDR1 LGHDT and CDR2 YNNKEL (reference sequence). Between the trimmed V and J ends, which lost 6 bases and 6 bases, there was a span of 14 bases. The CDR3 length is 13 residues.

The rearrangement joins TRBV7-8 to TRBJ1-3; D uncertain. The CDR3 runs to 14 residues. CDR1 and CDR2 (germline): SGHVS, FQNEAQ. Trimming pared 2 bases from V and 0 bases from J, leaving 5 bases between. In DNA form, the CDR3 reads TGTGCCAGCAGCTTACCCCGCTCTGGAAACACCATATATTTT. It encodes CASSLPRSGNTIYF. Using reference TRBV7-8 and TRBJ1-3 for the parts outside the CDR3, the full variable domain is GAGVSQSPRYKVAKRGQDVALRCDPISGHVSLFWYQQALGQGPEFLTYFQNEAQLDKSGLPSDRFFAERPEGSVSTLKIQRTQQEDSAVYLCASSLPRSGNTIYFGEGSWLTVV.

Only one count was recorded for this clone. The chain joins TRBV29-1 to TRBJ2-4, with TRBD2 matching 12 bases. The germline CDR1 and CDR2 sequences are SQVTM and ANQGSEA. CDR3 length equals 15 residues. Unmatched junction bases numbered 13, after V lost 7 bases and J lost 9 bases. The CDR3 nucleotides are TGCAGCGGGAGCCTCCTAGCGGGAGGGCCGAGCATTCAGTACTTC. Protein product: CSGSLLAGGPSIQYF.

J is TRBJ2-1 and V is TRBV28, with D possibly matching TRBD2 (7 bases). This CDR3 is 15 amino acids long. Germline CDR1 reads MDHEN; CDR2 reads SYDVKM. V was cut by 4 bases and J by 8 bases, with 18 bases left in between. CDR3 loop: CASSYGGEGVDEQFF. The CDR3 coding sequence is TGTGCCAGCAGTTACGGCGGGGAGGGGGTAGATGAGCAGTTCTTC.

This clone was recorded a few times. The chain uses TRBV10-1 and TRBJ1-1, with D possibly TRBD1 on 5 matching bases. Germline CDR1 and CDR2: WNHNN and SYGVQD (reference sequence). There are 15 residues in the CDR3. Trimming pared 6 bases from V and 0 bases from J, leaving 14 bases between. The CDR3 DNA follows: TGCGCCAGCAGCCCGGCGCCGGGGGTGAACACTGAAGCTTTCTTT. The encoded protein is CASSPAPGVNTEAFF.

This chain joins TRBV7-2 and TRBJ2-1; possibly TRBD2 for D (5 bases). Per germline, CDR1 SGHTA and CDR2 FQGNSA. Trimming removed 7 bases from V and 4 bases from J, with 17 bases in between. CDR3 length: 15 residues. The CDR3 sequence is CASTAGVSRYNEQFF. The CDR3 DNA sequence: TGTGCCAGCACCGCCGGGGTCTCTCGGTACAATGAGCAGTTCTTC.

The chain recombines TRBV7-2 with TRBJ2-7; TRBD1 agrees at 7 bases. Trimming took 8 bases from V and 5 from J; bases not matched to a gene: 12. This CDR3 comprises 14 residues. The germline V gene has CDR1 SGHTA and CDR2 FQGNSA. CDR3 region: CASSGQYNLNEQYF. The CDR3 DNA is TGTGCCAGCTCGGGACAGTACAACTTGAACGAGCAGTACTTC. Full variable domain (rest looked up from reference TRBV7-2 and TRBJ2-7): GAGVSQSPSNKVTEKGKDVELRCDPISGHTALYWYRQSLGQGLEFLIYFQGNSAPDKSGLPSDRFSAERTGGSVSTLTIQRTQQEDSAVYLCASSGQYNLNEQYFGPGTRLTVT.

This clone appeared a single time. The CDR3 here is CRVTGGTEAFF. The CDR3 coding sequence is TGCAGGGTAACAGGGGGCACTGAAGCTTTCTTT. This rearrangement joins TRBV20-1 to TRBJ1-1; 8 bases are shared with TRBD1. CDR1 is DFQATT and CDR2 is SNEGSKA in the germline V gene (reference sequence). This CDR3 contains 11 residues.

The chain uses TRBV10-3 and TRBJ1-2; 9 nucleotides agree with TRBD1. CDR3 length: 13 residues. J lost 8 bases, V lost 4 bases, and 5 bases had no gene match. CDR1 and CDR2 from the germline V gene are ENHRY and SYGVKD. CDR3 coding DNA: TGTGCCATCAGTGGTAGGACAGGGGACGGCTACACCTTC. Protein: CAISGRTGDGYTF.

This rearrangement joins TRBV6-5 to TRBJ2-7; 9 bases are shared with TRBD1. Trimming at V came to 7 bases and at J to 6 bases, leaving 10 bases not matched to a gene. The CDR3 is made up of 14 amino acids. Germline lookup yields CDR1 MNHEY and CDR2 SVGAGI. The CDR3 sequence is CASNRDRETLEQYF. As DNA, the CDR3 is TGTGCCAGCAATAGGGACAGGGAGACTCTCGAGCAGTACTTC.

This rearrangement joins TRBV28 to TRBJ2-7; D possibly corresponds to TRBD1 (5 bases). CDR3 size: 11 residues. Trimming took 6 bases from V and 5 from J, leaving 8 bases between them. Germline CDR1 is MDHEN and CDR2 is SYDVKM. CDR3 nucleotide sequence: TGTGCCAGCAGCCCCAGGGACGAGCAGTACTTC. Translation gives CASSPRDEQYF.

The rearrangement uses TRBV24-1 and TRBJ2-3; TRBD1 aligns across 9 bases. The CDR3 length is 16 residues. V gave up 4 bases and J gave up 7 bases; unmatched junction bases: 11. From germline, CDR1 is KGHDR and CDR2 SFDVKD. The CDR3: CATSDPGTGFHNTQYF. In nucleotides, the CDR3 is TGTGCCACCAGTGACCCCGGGACAGGGTTCCACAATACGCAGTATTTT.

In this sample, this clone turned up once. This rearrangement joins TRBV6-4 to TRBJ2-1; TRBD2 matches 7 bases. With V trimmed by 4 bases and J by 7 bases, 7 bases remained unmatched. Germline loops: CDR1 MRHNA, CDR2 SNTAGT. The CDR3 runs to 14 residues. CDR3 bases: TGTGCCAGCAGTGTGCGAGGGAGGGAGAATGAGCAGTTCTTC. Protein product: CASSVRGRENEQFF.